The clone carrying this TCR beta chain was detected only once. Generated by immunoSEQ multiplex PCR, the TCRdb table keeps only in-frame clones and is missing some. The sample consists of around 100,000 clones, over 80% of them appearing once. The sample originates from a study of T cell responses to AZD1222 COVID-19 vaccine. Sequenced material: peripheral blood, taken on day 0 of AZD1222 vaccination. The sequence was collected from an adult in good health.

CDR3 in DNA: TGTGCCTGGAGTGTACTAAACAGGGGAGACACTGAAGCTTTCTTT. Translating gives CAWSVLNRGDTEAFF. V gene TRBV30 combines with J gene TRBJ1-1; TRBD1 agrees at 7 bases. Germline CDR1 and CDR2: GTSNPN and SVGIG (reference sequence). V lost 0 bases to trimming and J lost 3 bases; unmatched junction nucleotides: 7. The CDR3 has 15 amino acids.